This record covers a single T cell receptor beta chain. Its antigen is unidentified. The sample belongs to a study of cytomegalovirus exposure and HLA in healthy donors. General study findings and limits: The number of N-insertions in an Asian-associated ancestry cluster was reportedly below the approximately 700-donor mean in a later analysis. A later analysis reported that several of the most significant clusters appeared to be linked to common viral pathogens, among them Epstein-Barr virus. Earlier analysis found most TCR beta V segments productive about 87% or about 30% of the time. Among TCR beta chains, those listed as cytomegalovirus-associated numbered about 160.

CDR1 and CDR2 (germline): SGDLS, YYNGEE. The V and J ends lost 3 bases and 5 bases, in that order; junction bases with no gene match: 7. The CDR3 totals 15 residues. Both 60 Vbeta primers and 13 Jbeta primers went into the PCR. Here immunoSEQ multiplex PCR was the method, and the copy in TCRdb shows in-frame clones only, minus some. The sample gives 130,000 or so clones, more than 70% of which show up once; 0.75% to 0.95% is in the top ten. The chain recombines TRBV9 with TRBJ2-2, with 7 bases matching TRBD1. Specimen: PBMCs. The source of this sequence is a woman aged 55-69 years in good health and CMV-seronegative. CDR3 nucleotide sequence: TGTGCCAGCAGCGAAGTTGACAGGGTTACCGGGGAGCTGTTTTTT. Translated, it gives CASSEVDRVTGELFF.